This T cell receptor (beta chain) comes out of a study of cytotoxic CD8 clonotypes in ibrutinib-treated CLL. At the level of the study: Responses: approximately 25 partial, 2 complete; after median about 70 months, roughly 15 stayed remitted, 12 progressed. Whole-study results and caveats: A rise in clonality was seen at ibrutinib response, and a fall back toward baseline was seen at progression.

The intended depth for sequencing was 1 in 200,000 to 1 in 1 million T cells. TCRdb keeps only in-frame clones here, not all; method: immunoSEQ multiplex PCR. The sample shows around 70,000 clones, 75% to 85% of them seen only once. This clone was found once. Its antigen is undetermined. The source material was PBMCs, sampled at disease progression, from a patient treated with ibrutinib. This clonotype was obtained from a human donor with chronic lymphocytic leukemia.

This CDR3 is CASVDWGADIQYF. The CDR3 DNA sequence: TGTGCCAGCGTTGATTGGGGGGCAGACATTCAGTACTTC. This chain connects TRBV28 to TRBJ2-4; TRBD1 or TRBD2 may be the D gene (6 bases each). Germline-derived CDR1 and CDR2 are MDHEN and SYDVKM. There are 13 residues in the CDR3. Trimming left V 8 bases short and J 8 bases short, with 16 bases between.